Presented here are 2 T cell receptor beta chains from one specimen sequenced in a study of control samples from healthy donors and cancer patients. Produced via immunoSEQ multiplex PCR; TCRdb's table is partial and in-frame only. Of fewer than 110,000 clones in the sample, around 89% were seen once. Source material: blood. The receptors here all came from a man aged 25-45 years in good health.

This clone showed up just a few times. The CDR3 loop is CASSPRDGRNEQFF. The CDR3 nucleotides are TGTGCCAGCAGTCCCCGGGACGGCCGCAATGAGCAGTTCTTC. The chain employs TRBV27 and TRBJ2-1; TRBD1 or TRBD2 may be the D gene (5 bases each). Germline V CDR1 and CDR2: MNHEY, SMNVEV (reference sequence). CDR3 length: 14 amino acids. Trimming stripped 5 bases from V and 6 bases from J, with 14 bases between.

Concerning this clone itself: Relative to the germline gene, one junction end is altered; a read error may explain this. The chain combines TRBV6-5 with TRBJ1-1; 7 positions agree with TRBD1. Germline CDR1 reads MNHEY; CDR2 reads SVGAGI. This CDR3 contains 13 residues. In DNA form, the CDR3 reads TGTGCCACCAGGGGACAGCTGAACTCTGAAGCTTTCTTT. This gives the protein CATRGQLNSEAFF.